This T cell receptor (beta chain) comes out of a study of identifying expanded T cells in peripheral blood (dated by TCRdb to between 2017 and 2020). In terms of the full investigation: Technical replicates were generated by sequencing separate aliquots of the same genomic DNA pool, with four replicates compared pairwise.

The immunoSEQ Assay, which relies on bias-controlled multiplex PCR amplification of genomic DNA, was used to profile TCRbeta CDR3 regions. Turning to the authors' computational methods: To quantify the absolute abundance of each unique TCRbeta CDR3 region, the sequences were collapsed and filtered. Differential abundance was assessed using a binomial (Fisher-equivalent) model and a beta-binomial model in which time-dependent variance fitted from healthy donors was added. Clones with fewer than 5 combined templates were removed, and a clone was called differentially abundant if the clone's Benjamini-Hochberg FDR was below 0.01. The form v = (b*log(k)+a)^2 was used to model beta-binomial variance as a function of total template count across the two samples. Not all clones reach the TCRdb copy of this immuneACCESS table, which keeps in-frame sequences only. Checked studies attribute under half of the gap to unresolved V genes and leave the rest unexplained. That table gives V, J and clone size, and the DNA gave D and trimming. The sample has fewer than 65,000 clones on record, 70% to 90% of them singletons. The ten largest clones capture around 4.7% of the sample.

The research as a whole found: The binomial model flagged around 1.1 differentially abundant clones between technical replicates, compared with roughly 17 over about two weeks and 19 over around four weeks. The authors expected biological variance in healthy repertoires might increase further over much longer intervals such as months to years. Both the number of clones called differentially abundant and the false-positive rate were significantly reduced by the beta-binomial model across all healthy-donor time intervals. Across all healthy donors, variance in clone template counts between roughly 2-week samples was found to increase significantly with total template count.

No immune events such as infections were documented for the healthy donors during the collection period. Healthy-donor blood repertoires served as a training cohort to calibrate time-dependent variance in a beta-binomial model of T-cell clone differential abundance. The training cohort comprised approximately ten healthy donors, 3 female and 7 male. The donors were between roughly 25 and 70 years old, with an average age of about 40 years. Obtained from a commercial supplier, whole blood was collected from each healthy donor at three time points set approximately two weeks apart. Genomic DNA was extracted from unsorted whole blood for immunosequencing. Comments on this clone: The clone's antigen remains unknown. Base-call qualities are not available, and no considerably larger clone is one nucleotide away.

The origin of this receptor is a person aged 18 to 70 in good health. Sequences were obtained from blood.

The CDR3 in this case is CASSLGPGNQETQYF. The nucleotide sequence is TGCGCCAGCAGCTTGGGGCCAGGCAATCAAGAGACCCAGTACTTC. The rearranged segments are TRBV5-1 and TRBJ2-5; the D gene identity is not certain. Taken from the germline V gene, the CDR1 and CDR2 loops are SGHRS and YFSETQ. V is pared back by 0 bases and J by 2 bases, with 11 bases lying between the germline termini. There are 15 amino acids in the CDR3, from cysteine to phenylalanine inclusive. Of all the DNA, just the CDR3 is kept, 45 bases in frame from base 1.